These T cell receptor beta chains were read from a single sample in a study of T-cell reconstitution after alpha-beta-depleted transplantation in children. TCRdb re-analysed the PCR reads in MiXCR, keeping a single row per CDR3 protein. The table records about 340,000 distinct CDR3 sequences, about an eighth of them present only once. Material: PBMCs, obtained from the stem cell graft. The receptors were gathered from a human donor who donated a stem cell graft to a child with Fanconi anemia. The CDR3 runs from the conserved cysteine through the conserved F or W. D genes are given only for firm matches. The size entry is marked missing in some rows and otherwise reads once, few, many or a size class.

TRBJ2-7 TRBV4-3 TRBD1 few TGCGCCAGCAGCCAATATCCGGGACAGTCCTACGAGCAGTACTTC CASSQYPGQSYEQYF
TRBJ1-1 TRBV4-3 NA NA TGCGCCAGCAGCCATGTGGGGTCCCCTAACGGAGCTTTCTTT CASSHVGSPNGAFF
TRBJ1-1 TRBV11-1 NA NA TGTGCCAGCAGCGAAAATACAGGGACGGTCCGCGGGAACACTGAAGCTTTCTTT CASSENTGTVRGNTEAFF
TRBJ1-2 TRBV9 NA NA TGTGCCAGCAGCGCCCCCTCTTCTGGGGGTGGCTACACCTTC CASSAPSSGGGYTF
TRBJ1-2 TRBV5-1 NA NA TGCGCCAGCAGCTCCCAAGGACAGAACTATGGCTACACCTTC CASSSQGQNYGYTF
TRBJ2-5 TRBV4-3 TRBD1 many TGCGCCAGCAGCCAAGATCCTCCGGGGACAGTGCAAGAGACCCAGTACTTC CASSQDPPGTVQETQYF
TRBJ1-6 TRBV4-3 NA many TGCGCCAGCAGCCAAGGAAACACTGGGGGGAATTCACCCCTCCACTTT CASSQGNTGGNSPLHF
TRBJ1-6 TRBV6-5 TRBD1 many TGTGCCAGCAGTTCCTCCCGGACAGGGATTGATAATTCACCCCTCCACTTT CASSSSRTGIDNSPLHF
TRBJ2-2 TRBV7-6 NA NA TGTCCCAGCAGCCTCGGGGTTGTTGGTACCGGGGAGCTGTTTTTT CPSSLGVVGTGELFF
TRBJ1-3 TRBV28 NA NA TGTGCCAGCAGCTACCCCCAACAGGACCGAAACACCATATATTTT CASSYPQQDRNTIYF
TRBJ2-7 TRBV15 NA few TGTGCCACCAGCAGAGACCAGACAGAGCGAGAGCAGTACTTC CATSRDQTEREQYF
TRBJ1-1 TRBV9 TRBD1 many TGTGCCAGCAGCTTTACAGGGGGCGCGGATGAAGCTTTCTTT CASSFTGGADEAFF
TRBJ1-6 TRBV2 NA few TGTGCCAGCACCCGGGAACCGGGGAGGTCACCCCTCCACTTT CASTREPGRSPLHF
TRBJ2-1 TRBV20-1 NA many TGCAGTGCTAGAGCCCCAGCTCCTTACAATGAGCAGTTCTTC CSARAPAPYNEQFF
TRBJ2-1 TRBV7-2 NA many TGTGCCAGCAGCTTATTCGGGGGGCCGTACAATGAGCAGTTCTTC CASSLFGGPYNEQFF
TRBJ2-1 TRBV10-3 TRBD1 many TGTGCCATTGGACAGGGGGAAGACAATGAGCAGTTCTTC CAIGQGEDNEQFF
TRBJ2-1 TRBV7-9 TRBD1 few TGTGCCAGCAGCTTAGCAACAGGGGGGTACAATGAGCAGTTCTTC CASSLATGGYNEQFF
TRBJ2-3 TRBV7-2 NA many TGTGCCAGCAGCTCCACAACAGATACGCAGTATTTT CASSSTTDTQYF
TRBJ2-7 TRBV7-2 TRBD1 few TGTGCCAGCAGCTCACCGGACAGGGGTCGCTACGAGCAGTACTTC CASSSPDRGRYEQYF
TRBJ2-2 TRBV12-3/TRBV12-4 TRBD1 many TGTGCCAGCAGTTTATACAGGGGGCGGCCCGGGGAGCTGTTTTTT CASSLYRGRPGELFF
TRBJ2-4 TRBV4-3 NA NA TGCGCCAGCAGCCAAGATTTAGACCAAAACATTCAGTACTTC CASSQDLDQNIQYF
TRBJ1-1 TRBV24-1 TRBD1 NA TGTGCCACCAGAAGCGGACAGGGTGAGGCTGAAGCTTTCTTT CATRSGQGEAEAFF
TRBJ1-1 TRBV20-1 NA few TGCAGAGGCTCGGGCGGGCAAATTGAAGCTTTCTTT CRGSGGQIEAFF
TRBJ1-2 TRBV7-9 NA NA TGTGCCAGCAGCTCTGAGAACAACTATGGCTACACCTTC CASSSENNYGYTF
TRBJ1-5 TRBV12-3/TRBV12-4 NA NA TGTGCCAGCAGTTTACGACAGGATCAGCCCCAGCATTTT CASSLRQDQPQHF
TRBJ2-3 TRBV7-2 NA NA TGTGCCAGCAGCTCCCAGGGATATGTCACAGATACGCAGTATTTT CASSSQGYVTDTQYF
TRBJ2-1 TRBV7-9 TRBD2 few TGTGCCAGCAGCTTTAGCGGGGGGGTTCACAATGAGCAGTTCTTC CASSFSGGVHNEQFF
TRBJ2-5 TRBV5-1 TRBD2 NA TGCGCCAGCAGCCCTAGCGGGGCAGACCAAGAGACCCAGTACTTC CASSPSGADQETQYF
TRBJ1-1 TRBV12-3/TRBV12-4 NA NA TGTGCCAGCATGAGGCTGAGTAACACTGAAGCTTTCTTT CASMRLSNTEAFF
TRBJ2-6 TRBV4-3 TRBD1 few TGCGCCAGCAGCCGAGATTACAGGGGGAACTCTGGGGCCAACGTCCTGACTTTC CASSRDYRGNSGANVLTF
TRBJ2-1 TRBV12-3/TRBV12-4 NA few TGTGCCAGCAGTTTAGCGGGCCGGAGTACTGAGCAGTTCTTC CASSLAGRSTEQFF
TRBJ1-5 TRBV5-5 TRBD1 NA TGTGCCAGCAGTGGGGACAGGGTCGCTCAGCCCCAGCATTTT CASSGDRVAQPQHF
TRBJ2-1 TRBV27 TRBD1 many TGTGCCAGCAGTCCACAGGGGAGCAATGAGCAGTTCTTC CASSPQGSNEQFF
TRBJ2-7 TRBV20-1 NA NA TGCAGTGCCGAAGCGGGTTACTACGAGCAGTACTTC CSAEAGYYEQYF
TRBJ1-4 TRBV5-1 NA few TGCGCCAGCAGCTTGATGGGGGCCGGAGATGAAAAACTGTTTTTT CASSLMGAGDEKLFF
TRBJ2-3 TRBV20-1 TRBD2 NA TGCAGTGCTAGAGTGGGGTCTAGCGGTACCCTAGGCGGATTCTCTCGCACAGATACGCAGTATTTT CSARVGSSGTLGGFSRTDTQYF
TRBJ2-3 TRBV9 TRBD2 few TGTGCCAGCAGCCCCCAGCCGGGACTAGCGACAGATACGCAGTATTTT CASSPQPGLATDTQYF
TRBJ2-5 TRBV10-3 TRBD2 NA TGTGCCATCAGTGGGCTAGCGGGGGCCCAAGAGACCCAGTACTTC CAISGLAGAQETQYF
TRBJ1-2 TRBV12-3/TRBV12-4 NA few TGTGCCAGCAGTTTTGTGGGAAATGGCTACACCTTC CASSFVGNGYTF
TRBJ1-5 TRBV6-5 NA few TGTGCCAGCAGTTACGGCCGCAATCAGCCCCAGCATTTT CASSYGRNQPQHF